The 21 T cell receptor beta chains listed next were all sequenced from one sample in a study of T cells after posttransplantation cyclophosphamide. Some clones are missing from TCRdb's copy, which holds only in-frame ones; the method was immunoSEQ multiplex PCR. The sample yields roughly 45,000 clones, without any singletons. Specimen: PBMCs. These receptor sequences come from a man aged 40-50 years in good health, CMV-negative, and a related stem cell transplant donor.

At least ten counts were recorded for this clone. This rearrangement joins TRBV6-6 to TRBJ1-2; D possibly corresponds to TRBD1 (5 bases). Trimming stripped 3 bases from V and 4 bases from J, with 12 bases between. CDR1 MNHNY and CDR2 SVGAGI come from the germline V gene (reference sequence). The CDR3 runs 14 residues. The CDR3 nucleotides are TGTGCCAGCAGTTATCAGGGAAAAGTCTATGGCTACACCTTC. Its translation is CASSYQGKVYGYTF.

This clone was detected many times. This sequence joins TRBV30 and TRBJ2-7; possible D gene TRBD2, 5 bases. V gave up 5 bases and J gave up 0 bases, with 17 bases separating them. Germline CDR1 GTSNPN, CDR2 SVGIG (reference sequence). The CDR3 runs 15 residues. The CDR3 here is CAWRRGLSSSYEQYF. CDR3 coding DNA: TGTGCCTGGCGTAGAGGGCTCTCAAGCTCCTACGAGCAGTACTTC.

Ten or more counts support this clone. This sequence joins TRBV11-2 and TRBJ2-3, with 9 bases lining up with TRBD2. The J segment lost 8 bases and the V segment lost 5 bases, leaving 2 bases of the junction unmatched. Germline V gene lookup returns CDR1 SGHAT and CDR2 FQNNGV. The CDR3 totals 12 residues. This CDR3 is CASSELAGTQYF. The CDR3, as DNA: TGTGCCAGCAGCGAACTAGCGGGTACGCAGTATTTT.

This clone was seen many times. This chain connects TRBV5-1 to TRBJ1-3; a possible D gene is TRBD1 (6 bases). V gave up 7 bases and J gave up 8 bases, with 19 bases separating them. From germline, CDR1 is SGHRS and CDR2 YFSETQ. The CDR3 runs to 14 residues. The CDR3 loop reads CASSLGTGRDTIYF. CDR3 in DNA: TGCGCCAGCTCCCTAGGAACAGGGCGAGACACCATATATTTT.

This clone appeared many times. The rearrangement links TRBV6-1 to TRBJ1-1; D is possibly TRBD1 (5 bases). Germline-derived CDR1 and CDR2 are MNHNS and SASEGT. CDR3 length: 13 amino acids. Deletions cut 10 bases from V and 1 base from J, with 13 bases between. The chain's CDR3 is CANSPGQNTEAFF. In nucleotides, the CDR3 is TGTGCCAACAGCCCAGGACAGAACACTGAAGCTTTCTTT.

This clone was seen many times. The chain employs TRBV27 and TRBJ1-5; D perhaps matches TRBD1 (6 bases). The CDR3 has 13 amino acids. Germline V gene sequence: CDR1 MNHEY, CDR2 SMNVEV (reference sequence). The V gene lost 5 bases and the J gene lost 7 bases, with 12 bases spanning the gap. CDR3 loop: CASSTGIGQPQHF. CDR3 in DNA: TGTGCCAGCAGTACAGGGATCGGACAGCCCCAGCATTTT.

This clone was recorded many times. The gene calls are TRBV4-2 and TRBJ2-2; 7 bases are shared with TRBD2. The CDR3 is 17 residues long. The J segment lost 4 bases and the V segment lost 0 bases, leaving 8 bases of the junction unmatched. CDR1 and CDR2 (germline): LGHNA, YNFKEQ. For the CDR3, the DNA is TGTGCCAGCAGCCAAGACTCGGCGACGGGAGGCACCGGGGAGCTGTTTTTT. Translating gives CASSQDSATGGTGELFF.

This clone was counted ten times or more. The genes are TRBV27 and TRBJ2-1; 7 bases are shared with TRBD2. This CDR3 has 19 amino acids. Germline V gene data show CDR1 as MNHEY and CDR2 as SMNVEV (reference sequence). With V trimmed by 8 bases and J by 5 bases, 24 bases remained unmatched. The CDR3, as DNA: TGTGCCAGCCGCTTATTCAGAGGGGAGGGTAATCATCTAAACAATGAGCAGTTCTTC. Protein product: CASRLFRGEGNHLNNEQFF.

This clone was recorded many times. The chain combines TRBV10-3 with TRBJ1-2; 7 bases agree with TRBD1. The CDR3 length is 14 residues. The junction had 2 bases not matched to a gene; V was cut back by 0 bases and J by 4 bases. CDR1 ENHRY and CDR2 SYGVKD come from the germline V gene. The CDR3 protein is CAISESGTVYGYTF. The CDR3 DNA is TGTGCCATCAGTGAGTCCGGGACAGTCTATGGCTACACCTTC.

Many counts were recorded for this clone. The V gene is TRBV7-8, the J gene TRBJ2-7; 9 bases agree with TRBD1. V was clipped by 0 bases and J by 7 bases; unmatched bases: 7. CDR1 and CDR2 (germline): SGHVS, FQNEAQ. The CDR3 runs 15 residues. The CDR3 DNA is TGTGCCAGCAGCTTAGCTAGGACAGGGGTTAAAGAGCAGTACTTC. Protein product: CASSLARTGVKEQYF.

In its sample, this clone was seen many times. The V and J genes are TRBV7-9 and TRBJ1-2, with D maybe TRBD1 (5 bases). Trimming removed 1 base from V and 2 bases from J, with 14 bases in between. The CDR3 has 16 residues. Germline CDR1 SEHNR, CDR2 FQNEAQ (reference sequence). The CDR3 bases are TGTGCCAGCAGCTTAGAAGGACACTTTACCAACTATGGCTACACCTTC. Its translation: CASSLEGHFTNYGYTF.

This clone was counted at least ten times. V gene TRBV30 combines with J gene TRBJ2-3; 13 nucleotides align to TRBD2. Trimming cost V 3 bases and J 6 bases; bases outside gene matches: 3. Germline CDR1 and CDR2: GTSNPN and SVGIG (reference sequence). This CDR3 comprises 14 residues. This CDR3 reads CAWSGTSGTDTQYF. The CDR3 nucleotides read TGTGCCTGGAGCGGGACTAGCGGGACCGATACGCAGTATTTT. The entire variable domain, with the rest obtained from reference TRBV30 and TRBJ2-3, is as follows: SQTIHQWPATLVQPVGSPLSLECTVEGTSNPNLYWYRQAAGRGLQLLFYSVGIGQISSEVPQNLSASRPQDRQFILSSKKLLLSDSGFYLCAWSGTSGTDTQYFGPGTRLTVL.

This clone was recorded at least ten times. The V and J genes are TRBV4-3 and TRBJ2-7; 13 bases match TRBD2. The ends lost 3 bases at V and 2 bases at J; junction bases unmatched: 1. This CDR3 spans 15 amino acids. Germline CDR1 LGHNA, CDR2 YSLEER. The CDR3 nucleotides are TGCGCCAGCAGCCAGGGACTAGCGGGGACCTACGAGCAGTACTTC. Amino acid sequence: CASSQGLAGTYEQYF.

The chain joins TRBV7-9 to TRBJ2-5; tentative D call: TRBD2 (5 bases). The DNA end favors TRBJ2-7, so the J call may be wrong. This CDR3 is built from 16 residues. Germline CDR1 is SEHNR and CDR2 is FQNEAQ (reference sequence). The CDR3 loop is CASSLVQTGGNYEQYF. The CDR3 nucleotides are TGTGCCAGCAGCTTAGTTCAGACTGGAGGAAACTACGAGCAGTACTTC.

This clone was detected ten times or more. The J gene is TRBJ2-1, the V gene TRBV28; 7 bases are shared with TRBD2. This CDR3 has 14 residues. J lost 7 bases, V lost 3 bases, and 6 bases had no gene match. Germline CDR1 is MDHEN and CDR2 is SYDVKM. The CDR3 sequence is CASSFAGEWNEQFF. Here the CDR3 DNA reads TGTGCCAGCAGTTTTGCGGGAGAATGGAATGAGCAGTTCTTC.

This clone was counted many times. The V and J genes are TRBV15 and TRBJ1-5; TRBD1 aligns across 10 bases. The CDR3 has 16 residues. J gave up 2 bases and V 2 bases, and 3 bases lay outside the gene matches. The germline gives CDR1 LNHNV, CDR2 YYDKDF (reference sequence). The CDR3 DNA reads TGTGCCACCAGCAGACTAGGGACAGGGGGCAATCAGCCCCAGCATTTT. Translation: CATSRLGTGGNQPQHF.

This clone was counted many times. DNA for the CDR3: TGTGCCAGTAGGACAGGGATTGATGAGCAGTTCTTC. Protein: CASRTGIDEQFF. The chain uses TRBV19 and TRBJ2-1; 7 bases match TRBD1. V trimming: 6 bases; J trimming: 8 bases; junction bases outside the gene matches: 4. Per germline, CDR1 LNHDA and CDR2 SQIVND (reference sequence). This CDR3 is built from 12 residues.

The genes are TRBV4-3 and TRBJ2-5; D call uncertain. Matching the DNA end better, TRBJ2-7 makes the J call doubtful. Germline loops: CDR1 LGHNA, CDR2 YSLEER. CDR3 length: 15 amino acids. CDR3 nucleotides: TGCGCCAGCAGCCAAGGTGGTTCTAGTGCCTACGAGCAGTACTTC. Protein sequence: CASSQGGSSAYEQYF.

At least ten counts were recorded for this clone. V gene TRBV9 combines with J gene TRBJ2-7; D possibly corresponds to TRBD2 (5 bases). CDR3 length equals 14 residues. V gave up 4 bases and J gave up 1 base, with 12 bases separating them. Germline values: CDR1 SGDLS, CDR2 YYNGEE. The CDR3 DNA is TGTGCCAGCAGCCCCAGCGGAAGATCCTACGAGCAGTACTTC. It encodes CASSPSGRSYEQYF.

In this sample, this clone turned up many times. This rearrangement joins TRBV7-9 to TRBJ2-4; 7 bases match TRBD2. CDR1 is SEHNR, CDR2 FQNEAQ, per germline (reference sequence). The J segment lost 5 bases and the V segment lost 1 base, leaving 2 bases of the junction unmatched. This CDR3 comprises 14 residues. CDR3 bases: TGTGCCAGCAGCTTAGTGGCGGGGGAAAACATTCAGTACTTC. Its translation is CASSLVAGENIQYF.

This clone has a count of ten or more. V and J are TRBV5-1 and TRBJ1-6; weak D call: TRBD1 (5 bases). Trimming took 4 bases from V and 7 from J, leaving 15 bases between them. The CDR3 sequence is 15 residues long. Germline-derived CDR1 and CDR2 are SGHRS and YFSETQ. This CDR3 is CASSRDGAKNSPLHF. CDR3 coding DNA: TGCGCCAGCAGCAGGGATGGGGCTAAGAATTCACCCCTCCACTTT. The full variable domain, rest sourced from reference TRBV5-1 and TRBJ1-6, is KAGVTQTPRYLIKTRGQQVTLSCSPISGHRSVSWYQQTPGQGLQFLFEYFSETQRNKGNFPGRFSGRQFSNSRSEMNVSTLELGDSALYLCASSRDGAKNSPLHFGNGTRLTVT.